The sequence of this T cell receptor beta chain was determined in a study of cytomegalovirus exposure and HLA in healthy donors (dated by TCRdb to 2016 to 2017). As for the study more broadly: In an earlier analysis of some 610 of the donors, approximately 300 Gb of sequence data and 100 million or so unique TCR beta sequences from about 190 million T cells were reported. Roughly 300 gigabases of sequencing data and around 85 million unique TCR sequences made up an early release that covered 640 HLA-typed donors. Of the 398 genotyped donors, 81% were placed in the genetic ancestry cluster associated with self-reported Caucasian donors. The study aimed to test whether cataloging public T cell receptors could reveal signatures of past pathogen exposure. The study profiled the T cell repertoires of 500 to 800 subjects by immunosequencing and related them to cytomegalovirus serostatus. Along with the roughly 670-subject first cohort, a separate validation cohort of approximately 110 different subjects was used. To predict cytomegalovirus infection status, the study combined high-throughput TCR immunosequencing, statistical association of individual TCRs with disease status, and machine learning. To study patterns of TCR occurrence, a later analysis re-analyzed previously published TCR beta repertoires from 666 donors and added high-resolution HLA genotyping. Rather than using new phenotypic data, the later analysis identified candidate immune exposures from TCR beta sequences and from how often those sequences occurred across donors. An earlier analysis of some 500 of the donors used high-throughput TCR beta sequencing to judge whether each TCR beta V gene segment behaved as functional or pseudogenic. Donor age, sex, ethnicity and CMV serostatus were compiled together with the repertoire data. In a later genetic analysis, genome-wide SNP genotypes for about 55% of the roughly 700 donors were used, and that subset was treated as a discovery cohort. Every repertoire in the discovery cohort had been generated on one and the same sequencing platform. Both class I and class II loci were covered by HLA typing, at four-digit resolution. Typing coverage varied by locus: about 620-630 donors for A, B, C, DRB1 and DQB1; 522 for DQA1; more than 600 for DPA1; under 490 for DPB1. A few DR-DQ haplotypes were handled as single units for association and clustering because linkage in the cohort was strong. Among about 370 genotyped donors of the cohort, an average of around 250,000 unique TCR beta nucleotide sequences was sequenced per donor, of which 15% to 20% were non-productive.

Receptors were amplified or captured by the immunoSEQ multiplex PCR assay. For the multiplex PCR, a mixture combining 60 forward primers for TCR Vbeta segments and 13 reverse primers for TCR Jbeta segments was used. Amplification of the CDR3 region of rearranged TCR beta genes was performed with a multiplex PCR assay on genomic DNA. The Illumina HiSeq System was used to sequence the amplified TCR beta libraries as 87-base-pair reads. The published analysis was carried out like this. A later analysis tallied roughly 80 million unique TCR beta chains across the 640 or so repertoires, and approximately 12 million of those chains were shared by two or more donors. To remove PCR and sequencing errors, raw reads were error-corrected and collapsed into unique sequences using a nearest-neighbor algorithm that merged closely related sequences. V, D and J gene segments were assigned by aligning CDR3 sequences to IMGT reference sequences. Each retained sequence needed at least a six-nucleotide match to both a V gene segment and a J gene segment. Rearrangements were classified as productive when the CDR3 lacked stop codons and remained in frame with V and J, and all other rearrangements were classified as non-productive. CDR3 was defined according to IMGT convention as the region running from the second conserved V-encoded cysteine to the conserved J-encoded phenylalanine. In an earlier analysis of 550 to 650 of the donors, sequences lacking an unambiguous match to a single V gene segment were excluded. An earlier analysis of almost 600 of the donors classified V segments as functional when productive rearrangements were above 56.7% and as segregating when the standard deviation between donors was above 5%. To diagnose cytomegalovirus status from the catalog of TCR beta chain sequences, a statistical classification framework was built. In a later analysis, TCR nucleotide sequences were compared against IMGT/GENE-DB human TR gene sequences so that V and J genes could be assigned. Using the TCRdist pipeline, a later analysis assigned CDR3 sequences along with most-parsimonious VDJ recombination scenarios. In a later analysis, every TCR beta chain was defined by the combination of its CDR3 amino acid sequence and its V-gene family, and reads without a unique V-gene family were dropped. As a way to deal with suspected cross-contamination and a sequencing artifact, a later analysis dropped hundreds of nucleotide sequences that were highly shared and had low generation probability. A later analysis calculated a clonal expansion index for each public chain from normalized within-repertoire ranks of inferred template counts. In a later analysis, generation probabilities were computed with a VDJ recombination model fitted to out-of-frame rearrangements, and the resulting probabilities were checked against IGoR. In a later analysis, TCR-TCR, TCR-HLA and TCR-CMV co-occurrence was scored with hypergeometric tests, and a repertoire-size bias correction was applied to TCR pairs. False discovery rates were estimated in a later analysis by permuting HLA or CMV assignments 20 times. A later analysis grouped co-occurring TCRs with DBSCAN, adding TCRdist sequence similarity when clustering within HLA-allele-positive subsets. For co-occurrence clustering, repertoires with fewer than 30,000 or more than 120,000 public chains were excluded, along with about five repertoires with anomalous nucleotide sharing. The table was pulled from immuneACCESS by TCRdb, which kept in-frame rearrangements only. Such tables lose some clones; where checked, under half of the loss comes from unresolved V genes, and the rest has no known cause. Clonal size and the V and J genes are those of that table, whereas D and trimming came from the DNA. In all, the sample holds approximately 220,000 clones, and 75% to 80% of those were seen once. The ten largest clones represent approximately 1.8% of the sample.

About this clone itself: The target of this receptor is not known. No base-level quality is on record; no much larger clone is a single base apart.

In total, 630 or so healthy bone marrow donors made up the cohort. Cohort members were all nominally healthy when sampled, although unrecorded immune exposures were likely present. The donor tested CMV seronegative and was one of the 352 seronegative cohort members. Each donor provided a peripheral blood sample, and peripheral blood mononuclear cells were used for TCR beta sequencing. Genomic DNA extraction from the blood cell samples was performed with the Qiagen DNeasy Blood Extraction Kit. V is clipped by 10 bases and J by 1 base, and the sequence between their germline boundaries is 12 bases long. The germline V gene provides CDR1 MGHDK and CDR2 SYGVNS. The CDR3 numbers 13 residues from cysteine through phenylalanine. CDR3 DNA is the only sequence kept; it has 39 bases, read in frame from the first base. Findings and caveats that apply to the study as a whole: An earlier analysis of approximately 590 of the donors showed that most TCR beta V segments appeared in productive rearrangements either about 87% or about 30% of the time, which broadly matched IMGT annotations. Immune exposure information for the cohort was limited to CMV serostatus. According to a later analysis, most CMV-associated TCR beta chains appeared to be HLA-restricted, and the HLA associations seemed to be driven largely by CMV exposure. The study gave a list of about 170 TCR beta chains associated with cytomegalovirus. Because HLA typing was unavailable for some donors at each locus, only the typed subset was used in association tests. When HLA alleles, especially DR and DQ, strongly co-occurred, TCR associations were difficult to assign to individual alleles. According to a later analysis, parvovirus B19, influenza, CMV and Epstein-Barr virus appeared linked to several top co-occurrence clusters. Presence/absence analyses assumed roughly uniform sequencing depth across donors, an assumption that may not hold. Correlated functional status among segregating V segments might be attributable to linkage disequilibrium, but an unknown experimental factor could not be ruled out. The authors suggested that the approach could potentially be generalized to other disease states and immunological phenotypes. Only TCR beta chains were sequenced in this cohort, and the absence of alpha or paired-chain data limited detectable features. Three of the identified cytomegalovirus-associated TCR beta chains were confirmed in vitro to be specific for cytomegalovirus antigens. A cluster of highly shared sequence variants was judged likely to represent a technical artifact of the sequencing pipeline. Because counts were too low, about 17 rarely observed V segments, including chromosome 9 orphons, were excluded from the earlier analysis of around 640 of the donors. Because the 87-base-pair reads could not distinguish some IMGT-functional V segments, including TRBV6-2 and TRBV6-3, those segments were excluded. The classifier was reported to diagnose cytomegalovirus status with high specificity and sensitivity in both the original cohort and the validation cohort. In a later analysis, HLA-associated TCR beta chains showed more clonal expansion and lower generation probabilities than non-associated chains that were equally common. In a later genetic analysis, a missense DCLRE1C variant was associated with V-gene and J-gene trimming of TCR beta chains, and the association was replicated in an independent cohort. Most TCR sequences were seen in very few donors, while some public TCRs were found in many individuals. In a later analysis, 16,951 TCR beta sequences were associated with specific HLA alleles at a false discovery rate of 0.05. A further reported finding was that TCR beta sequences accurately predicted the HLA-A and HLA-B alleles for most subjects in the first cohort. In a later analysis, the rate of TCR association differed among HLA loci, with DRB1 alleles having the most associated TCRs and HLA-C alleles having the fewest. In a later genetic analysis, fewer N-insertions in productive TCRs were reported among donors in an Asian-associated ancestry cluster than the 666-donor mean.

The sample comprised PBMCs. This sequence was found in a male donor in good health and CMV-seronegative. The chain is assembled from TRBV25-1 and TRBJ2-3; a confident D gene designation cannot be given. The DNA sequence is as follows: TGTGCCATCTCTATCACAGGCACAGATACGCAGTATTTT. It specifies CAISITGTDTQYF.